This entry concerns a single T cell receptor (beta chain). What it binds is unknown. The sample belongs to a study of blood T cells in healthy people across ages. Study-wide findings and caveats: A roughly linear age-dependent decrease characterized TCR beta diversity per million T cells. The diversity estimates, figures obtained from one million T cells, were considered underestimates.

Germline values: CDR1 SGHDT, CDR2 YYEEEE. CDR3 length: 13 residues. With 3 bases removed from V and 5 bases from J, the gap between germline ends came to 9 bases. Primers used in a second PCR of roughly 6 to 11 cycles were a sample-barcoded 5' primer and a J-beta primer mix. Carrying 12 random nucleotides, a template-switch adaptor labeled each individual cDNA molecule. All samples gave at least 3 million CDR3-containing paired-end reads. TCRdb itself ran the 5' RACE reads through MiXCR, one entry per CDR3 protein. The sample shows approximately 2,000,000 distinct CDR3 sequences, 35% to 50% of them seen only once.

The sequence derives from a human donor in good health. Sequenced material: blood. The rearrangement links TRBV5-6 to TRBJ1-5, with D tentatively TRBD1 (5 bases). The CDR3 loop reads CASSSGKDQPQHF. CDR3 DNA sequence: TGTGCCAGCAGCTCAGGGAAGGATCAGCCCCAGCATTTT.